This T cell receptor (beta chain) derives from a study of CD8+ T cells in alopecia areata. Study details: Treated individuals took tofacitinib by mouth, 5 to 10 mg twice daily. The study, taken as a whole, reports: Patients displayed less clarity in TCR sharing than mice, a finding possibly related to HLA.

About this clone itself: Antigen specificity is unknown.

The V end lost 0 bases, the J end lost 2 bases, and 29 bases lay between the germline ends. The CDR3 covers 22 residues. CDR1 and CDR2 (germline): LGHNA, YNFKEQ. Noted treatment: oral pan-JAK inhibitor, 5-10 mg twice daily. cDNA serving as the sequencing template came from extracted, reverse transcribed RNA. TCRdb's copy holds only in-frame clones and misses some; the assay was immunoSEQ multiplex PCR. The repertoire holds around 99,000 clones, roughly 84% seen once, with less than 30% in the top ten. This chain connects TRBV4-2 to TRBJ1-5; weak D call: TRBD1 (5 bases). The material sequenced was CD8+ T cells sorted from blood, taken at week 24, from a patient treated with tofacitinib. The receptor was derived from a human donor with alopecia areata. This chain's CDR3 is CASSQDLGGVVDLLWGNQPQHF. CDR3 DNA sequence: TGTGCCAGCAGCCAAGATCTCGGGGGAGTTGTAGACCTCCTATGGGGCAATCAGCCCCAGCATTTT.